These 19 T cell receptor beta chains originate from one sample sequenced in a study of cytomegalovirus exposure and HLA in healthy donors. Primers: 60 Vbeta forward and 13 Jbeta reverse. Clones were read by immunoSEQ multiplex PCR, and TCRdb kept only the in-frame ones, dropping some. The table includes under 200,000 clones, 65% to 90% detected once. The source material was PBMCs. These receptors came from a woman aged 45-65 years in good health and CMV-seronegative.

The J gene is TRBJ1-5, the V gene TRBV2; TRBD1 matches at 10 bases. V lost 4 bases and J lost 7; bases outside the gene matches: 4. The V gene's germline CDR1 is SNHLY and CDR2 FYNNEI. CDR3 size: 14 residues. The CDR3 is CASSGQGAFQPQHF. The DNA for the CDR3 is TGTGCCAGCAGTGGACAGGGGGCATTCCAGCCCCAGCATTTT.

The chain is built from TRBV28 and TRBJ2-7; D might be TRBD2 (6 bases). The germline V gene encodes CDR1 MDHEN and CDR2 SYDVKM. The length of the CDR3 is 14 residues. V lost 1 base and J 5 bases, leaving 12 bases between the germline ends. DNA for the CDR3: TGTGCCAGCAGTTTATTGGCGGGAAGACACGAGCAGTACTTC. Translated, it gives CASSLLAGRHEQYF.

This sequence joins TRBV18 and TRBJ1-1, with 8 bases lining up with TRBD1. The CDR3 totals 14 residues. Germline lookup yields CDR1 KGHSH and CDR2 LQKENI. Trimming took 6 bases from V and 5 from J; bases not matched to a gene: 8. CDR3 in amino acids: CASSPDRAKTEAFF. CDR3 DNA sequence: TGTGCCAGCTCGCCGGACAGGGCTAAGACTGAAGCTTTCTTT.

J is TRBJ1-5 and V is TRBV7-8, with TRBD1 as a possible D gene (5 bases). This CDR3 region has 16 residues. CDR1 is SGHVS, CDR2 FQNEAQ, per germline. V was cut by 6 bases and J by 3 bases, with 18 bases left in between. The CDR3 loop reads CASRKTGVWANQPQHF. DNA for the CDR3: TGTGCCAGCAGGAAAACGGGGGTCTGGGCCAATCAGCCCCAGCATTTT.

CDR3 sequence reads: CAWSLTSGRANYEQYF. The CDR3 DNA follows: TGTGCCTGGAGCCTTACTAGCGGGAGGGCCAACTACGAGCAGTACTTC. V is TRBV30 and J is TRBJ2-7; 13 bases map to TRBD2. The CDR3 loop spans 16 amino acids. Germline lookup yields CDR1 GTSNPN and CDR2 SVGIG (reference sequence). V trimming: 3 bases; J trimming: 3 bases; junction bases outside the gene matches: 8.

The CDR3 region is CASTEAGIRAGDNEQFF. DNA for the CDR3: TGTGCCAGCACCGAGGCCGGGATAAGGGCGGGCGATAATGAGCAGTTCTTC. The rearrangement joins TRBV7-8 to TRBJ2-1, with D possibly TRBD2 on 5 matching bases. With 7 bases removed from V and 7 bases from J, the gap between germline ends came to 26 bases. Germline V gene sequence: CDR1 SGHVS, CDR2 FQNEAQ. The CDR3 length is 17 residues.

This clone was seen a single time. The genes are TRBV18 and TRBJ2-1; the match to TRBD1 covers 7 bases. The CDR3 runs 15 residues. Trimming cost V 4 bases and J 3 bases; bases outside gene matches: 6. Germline V lookup: CDR1 KGHSH, CDR2 LQKENI. CDR3 nucleotide sequence: TGTGCCAGCTCACAAAGACAGGGCGACTACAATGAGCAGTTCTTC. It codes for CASSQRQGDYNEQFF.

The V gene is TRBV6-1, the J gene TRBJ1-2; tentatively, D is TRBD1 (5 bases). Germline values: CDR1 MNHNS, CDR2 SASEGT. Trimming left V 6 bases short and J 2 bases short, with 13 bases between. The CDR3 sequence is 14 residues long. The CDR3 spells CASRLQGGNYGYTF. As DNA, the CDR3 is TGTGCCAGCAGACTGCAGGGTGGAAACTATGGCTACACCTTC.

Details on this clone: Germline and junction disagree at one end, which may indicate a read error. The chain couples TRBV30 to TRBJ2-2, with TRBD1 matching over 11 bases. The CDR3 totals 15 residues. Looked up from germline, CDR1 is GTSNPN and CDR2 is SVGIG (reference sequence). CDR3 residues: CAWSRDRGNAGELFF. CDR3 DNA sequence: TGTGCCTGGAGTCGGGACAGGGGGAACGCCGGGGAGCTGTTTTTT.

This clone appeared a single time. The V call is TRBV5-1, the J call TRBJ2-5; unclear D gene. The CDR3 is made up of 13 amino acids. Germline assignment: CDR1 SGHRS and CDR2 YFSETQ. V was cut by 1 base and J by 1 base, with 5 bases left in between. The CDR3 here is CASSLNIQETQYF. The CDR3, as DNA: TGCGCCAGCAGCTTGAATATCCAAGAGACCCAGTACTTC.

J is TRBJ2-1 and V is TRBV27; possible D gene TRBD2, 6 bases. CDR1 is MNHEY, CDR2 SMNVEV, per germline (reference sequence). CDR3 size: 15 residues. V gave up 5 bases and J gave up 6 bases, with 17 bases separating them. CDR3 nucleotide sequence: TGTGCCAGCAGTAGGAGGGAGTGGGTTGGCAATGAGCAGTTCTTC. Translated: CASSRREWVGNEQFF.

This rearrangement joins TRBV28 to TRBJ1-1; unclear D gene. The CDR3 contains 18 residues. With 3 bases removed from V and 1 base from J, the gap between germline ends came to 21 bases. From germline, CDR1 is MDHEN and CDR2 SYDVKM. The CDR3 protein is CASSFLLIEGSRNTEAFF. Here the CDR3 DNA reads TGTGCCAGCAGTTTTCTTTTAATAGAGGGCTCAAGGAACACTGAAGCTTTCTTT.

The chain joins TRBV28 to TRBJ2-7, with a possible D match to TRBD2 (5 bases). Germline CDR1 and CDR2: MDHEN and SYDVKM. The CDR3 runs 14 residues. Trimming took 3 bases from V and 11 from J, leaving 20 bases between them. CDR3 in DNA: TGTGCCAGCAGTTTTGCTAGCAAACCTTACGGAGAGTACTTC. Translation: CASSFASKPYGEYF.

J is TRBJ2-3 and V is TRBV7-2; D possibly corresponds to TRBD2 (5 bases). Germline values: CDR1 SGHTA, CDR2 FQGNSA. The CDR3 is 17 amino acids. The V end was cut by 5 bases, the J end by 2 bases, with 20 bases between. The CDR3 spells CASSAGPNSATTDTQYF. CDR3 sequence (DNA): TGTGCCAGCAGCGCAGGACCCAATAGCGCGACCACAGATACGCAGTATTTT.

The chain carries TRBV9 and TRBJ2-7, with D possibly TRBD2 on 5 matching bases. The V end was cut by 0 bases, the J end by 1 base, with 14 bases between. The germline V gene encodes CDR1 SGDLS and CDR2 YYNGEE. The CDR3 consists of 16 residues. The CDR3: CASSVEPGWASYEQYF. The CDR3 nucleotides are TGTGCCAGCAGCGTAGAACCGGGGTGGGCTTCCTACGAGCAGTACTTC.

The V call is TRBV27, the J call TRBJ1-5, with D unresolved. This CDR3 contains 16 residues. CDR1 is MNHEY and CDR2 is SMNVEV in the germline V gene (reference sequence). V was shortened by 2 bases and J by 0 bases, with 11 bases between the two germline ends. CDR3: CASSLRSTYSNQPQHF. The CDR3 DNA follows: TGTGCCAGCAGTTTACGTTCAACCTATAGCAATCAGCCCCAGCATTTT.

The CDR3 DNA is TGTGCCAGCAGCTACGGGACAGGAGGTCGAAATCAGCCCCAGCATTTT. This translates into CASSYGTGGRNQPQHF. This chain uses TRBV5-5 with TRBJ1-5, with 8 bases fitting TRBD1. The germline V gene has CDR1 SGHKS and CDR2 YYEKEE (reference sequence). With 3 bases clipped from V and 4 bases from J, the junction kept 9 bases outside the gene matches. The CDR3 sequence is 16 residues long.

The V gene is TRBV28, the J gene TRBJ1-1; no definite D call. V lost 1 base and J 4 bases, leaving 10 bases between the germline ends. The germline V gene encodes CDR1 MDHEN and CDR2 SYDVKM. The CDR3 consists of 14 residues. CDR3 bases: TGTGCCAGCAGTTTATATGGGCATCGCACTGAAGCTTTCTTT. It encodes CASSLYGHRTEAFF.

This clone is a singleton in its sample. The gene calls are TRBV28 and TRBJ2-1, with 9 bases lining up with TRBD2. The CDR3 has 15 residues. V trimming: 2 bases; J trimming: 5 bases; junction bases outside the gene matches: 4. Germline V gene data show CDR1 as MDHEN and CDR2 as SYDVKM. CDR3 amino acids: CASSLPGLANNEQFF. CDR3 DNA sequence: TGTGCCAGCAGTTTACCGGGACTAGCAAACAATGAGCAGTTCTTC. Filled out from reference TRBV28 and TRBJ2-1, the complete variable domain reads DVKVTQSSRYLVKRTGEKVFLECVQDMDHENMFWYRQDPGLGLRLIYFSYDVKMKEKGDIPEGYSVSREKKERFSLILESASTNQTSMYLCASSLPGLANNEQFFGPGTRLTVL.